This T cell receptor (beta chain) came from a study of T cell responses to AZD1222 COVID-19 vaccine. Study results and limitations: Clonal diversity may have been underestimated in mostly white British donors.

The table came from immunoSEQ multiplex PCR; TCRdb's copy has only in-frame clones and leaves some out. The repertoire holds roughly 78,000 clones, roughly 82% seen once, with 2.9% in the top ten. Germline lookup yields CDR1 MNHEY and CDR2 SVGAGI. This CDR3 spans 15 amino acids. The germline V and J ends were trimmed by 5 bases and 0 bases, with 12 bases remaining between them. Worth noting for this clone: Its antigen remains unknown.

This sequence joins TRBV6-5 and TRBJ2-3; D uncertain. The sequenced sample was peripheral blood, obtained on day 0 of AZD1222 vaccination. The origin of this receptor is an adult in good health. CDR3 sequence: CASSLTYTSTDTQYF. The CDR3 nucleotides read TGTGCCAGCAGTCTAACTTATACTAGCACAGATACGCAGTATTTT.